A selection of T cell receptor beta chains follows, all from one sample in a study of blood T cell repertoires in COVID-19. Clones were sequenced by immunoSEQ multiplex PCR, and TCRdb holds only the in-frame ones, with some missing. The sample lists about 180,000 clones, roughly 85% occurring once. The sequenced material came from peripheral blood. These receptors were obtained from a man between 50 and 59 years old with active or convalescent COVID-19. Both conserved end residues are trimmed from each CDR3. D genes are given only for firm matches.

CDR3,V,J,D
ASSLPNEKLF,TRBV19,TRBJ1-4,-
ASSLQPQTQY,TRBV6-2/TRBV6-3,TRBJ2-5,-
ASSLWQGQPQH,TRBV7-6,TRBJ1-5,-
ASSKDRVKQY,TRBV12-3/TRBV12-4,TRBJ2-7,TRBD1
ASSFGGSTNNEQF,TRBV12-1,TRBJ2-1,-
AWSRTGLSGANVLT,TRBV30,TRBJ2-6,TRBD1
ASGSQTGPYEQY,TRBV12-5,TRBJ2-7,-
ASSLGKNSGAPDTQY,TRBV5-4,TRBJ2-3,TRBD2
ASSPRSVGRRGETQY,TRBV3-1/TRBV3-2,TRBJ2-5,-
ASSSTGGRTEAF,TRBV5-1,TRBJ1-1,TRBD1
ALKPRTGRFRSYEQY,TRBV24-1,TRBJ2-7,TRBD1
ASSLQWGGYNEQF,TRBV7-2,TRBJ2-1,TRBD2
AWNPRGTGNQPQH,TRBV30,TRBJ1-5,TRBD1
ASSDRSGKGNEQF,TRBV10-2,TRBJ2-1,TRBD2
ASSQSRGTGELF,TRBV18,TRBJ2-2,-
ASSLFTSGRTPTYEQY,TRBV5-6,TRBJ2-7,TRBD2
ASSRRDRGSNEQF,TRBV5-4,TRBJ2-1,TRBD1
ASSYFAGGKGDTQY,TRBV28,TRBJ2-3,TRBD2
ASSPEFAEFEKLF,TRBV18,TRBJ1-4,-
ASTLTGGQPQH,TRBV28,TRBJ1-5,-
ASSQDVEAGGPSQETQY,TRBV4-1,TRBJ2-5,TRBD2
ASSGLASDTGELF,TRBV5-1,TRBJ2-2,-
ASSHRGSGGYT,TRBV7-9,TRBJ1-2,-
ASSQGNQEAGELF,TRBV4-1,TRBJ2-2,-
ASSFGGARGYT,TRBV27,TRBJ1-2,-
ASSLKPPPSTGELF,TRBV27,TRBJ2-2,-
ASSPKGDEQY,TRBV18,TRBJ2-7,-